This T cell receptor (beta chain) was sequenced during a study of shared clonotypes between healthy human individuals. Study as a whole: Serving as donors were a couple of women and three men, whose ages spanned 18 to 49. Study-wide results and caveats: It was the non-shared clonotypes that had lower generation probabilities than clonotypes shared by all four donors. Compared with memory subsets, naive subsets generally had larger estimated richness.

This CDR3 has 13 amino acids. CDR1 is LNHDA and CDR2 is SQIVND in the germline V gene (reference sequence). The V end was cut by 3 bases, the J end by 8 bases, with 11 bases between. The deep-level immunoSEQ assay was used. Repertoires were generated with immunoSEQ multiplex PCR, while TCRdb's copy carries only in-frame clones and drops some. The sample consists of about 600,000 clones, around 97% of them appearing once. In regard to this clone: The antigen is not known.

This receptor was taken from a young woman in good health. The chain uses TRBV19 and TRBJ2-4; D not certain. Sequencing used naive CD4+ T cells sorted from blood. Subset specified: CD45RA+ positively selected. The CDR3 region is CASSIPGWDIQYF. The CDR3 bases are TGTGCCAGTAGTATCCCGGGCTGGGACATTCAGTACTTC.